This TCR beta chain was profiled in a study of cytomegalovirus exposure and HLA in healthy donors. Concerning this clone itself: What it binds is not known.

Study-wide results and limits: Associated with cytomegalovirus, according to the listing, were approximately 160 TCR beta chains. Despite most TCR sequences being rare, some public TCRs occurred in many donors.

Method: immunoSEQ multiplex PCR; TCRdb's copy keeps in-frame clones and lacks some. The repertoire holds roughly 120,000 clones, with about 85% as singletons. Germline CDR1 reads SGHNT; CDR2 reads YYREEE (reference sequence). Trimming removed 1 base from V and 1 base from J, with 10 bases in between. This CDR3 comprises 15 residues. The sample was PBMCs. The clonotype originates from a woman between 25 and 40 years old in good health and CMV-seronegative. The V and J genes are TRBV5-4 and TRBJ2-3; maybe TRBD1 (6 bases). The CDR3 reads CASSLLAGGTDTQYF. The CDR3 nucleotides are TGTGCCAGCAGCTTGCTGGCAGGGGGCACAGATACGCAGTATTTT.